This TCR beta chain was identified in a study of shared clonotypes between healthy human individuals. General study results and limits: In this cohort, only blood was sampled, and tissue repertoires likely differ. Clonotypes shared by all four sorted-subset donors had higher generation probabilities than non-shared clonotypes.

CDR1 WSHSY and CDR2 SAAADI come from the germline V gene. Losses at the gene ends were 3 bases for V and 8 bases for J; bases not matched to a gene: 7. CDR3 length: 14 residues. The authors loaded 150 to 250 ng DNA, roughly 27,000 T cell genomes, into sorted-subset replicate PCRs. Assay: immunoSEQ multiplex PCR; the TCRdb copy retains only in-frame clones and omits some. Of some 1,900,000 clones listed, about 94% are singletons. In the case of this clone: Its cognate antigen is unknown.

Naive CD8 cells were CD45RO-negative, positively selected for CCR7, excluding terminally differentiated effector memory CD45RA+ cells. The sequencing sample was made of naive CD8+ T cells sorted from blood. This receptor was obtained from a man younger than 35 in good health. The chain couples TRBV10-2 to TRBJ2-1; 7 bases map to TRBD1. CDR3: CASSDGTVDDEQFF. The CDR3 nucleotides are TGCGCCAGCAGTGACGGGACAGTTGACGATGAGCAGTTCTTC.